These 12 T cell receptor beta chains share one sample of origin, sequenced in a study of T cell responses to AZD1222 COVID-19 vaccine. The repertoire was sequenced with immunoSEQ multiplex PCR; TCRdb's copy has only in-frame clones and lacks some. This table has approximately 150,000 clones, around nine tenths appearing once. This specimen was peripheral blood, taken on day 0 of AZD1222 vaccination. All receptors come from an adult in good health.

The chain links TRBV6-5 to TRBJ2-7; tentative D call: TRBD2 (6 bases). This CDR3 comprises 13 residues. The V and J ends lost 7 bases and 3 bases respectively, with 13 bases between them. Germline V CDR1 and CDR2: MNHEY, SVGAGI. CDR3 region: CASTGDSSYEQYF. The DNA of the CDR3 is TGTGCCAGCACGGGAGATAGTAGCTACGAGCAGTACTTC.

The chain is built from TRBV28 and TRBJ2-1, with 8 bases matching TRBD1. This CDR3 has 15 amino acids. V trimming: 4 bases; J trimming: 6 bases; junction bases outside the gene matches: 8. Looked up from germline, CDR1 is MDHEN and CDR2 is SYDVKM. CDR3 nucleotides: TGTGCCAGCAGTTCCACAAGACAGGGGAGCAATGAGCAGTTCTTC. It translates to CASSSTRQGSNEQFF.

V is TRBV5-8 and J is TRBJ1-5, with a tentative D call TRBD1 (5 bases). V dropped 1 base and J dropped 0 bases, with 8 bases sitting between them. The CDR3 runs 15 residues. The germline CDR1 and CDR2 sequences are SGHTS and YDEGEE. In nucleotides, the CDR3 is TGTGCCAGCAGCTTGATGGGGGGTAGCAATCAGCCCCAGCATTTT. Its translation is CASSLMGGSNQPQHF.

The chain combines TRBV4-1 with TRBJ1-2, with a weak D call TRBD1 (5 bases). Trimming shortened V by 1 base and J by 8 bases, and 17 bases separated the two germline ends. This CDR3 is 15 amino acids long. Germline V gene lookup returns CDR1 MGHRA and CDR2 YSYEKL. CDR3 sequence (DNA): TGCGCCAGCAGCCAAGTGACAGAGAACCAGAGAGGCTACACCTTC. This codes for CASSQVTENQRGYTF.

This sequence joins TRBV28 and TRBJ2-5, with TRBD1 as a possible D gene (7 bases). The ends were cut back, 3 bases at V and 1 base at J, with 15 bases in the middle. The CDR3 totals 16 residues. Looked up from germline, CDR1 is MDHEN and CDR2 is SYDVKM. The CDR3 is CASSLRQGGGQETQYF. The CDR3 coding sequence is TGTGCCAGCAGTTTGAGACAGGGAGGTGGCCAAGAGACCCAGTACTTC.

V is TRBV28 and J is TRBJ1-5; D gene uncertain. V dropped 6 bases and J dropped 6 bases, with 9 bases sitting between them. Per the germline V gene, CDR1 is MDHEN and CDR2 is SYDVKM. The CDR3 is 12 amino acids. CDR3 nucleotide sequence: TGTGCCAGCAGGCCGGTAGGTCAGCCCCAGCATTTT. Encoded protein: CASRPVGQPQHF.

The J gene is TRBJ1-6, the V gene TRBV10-1; TRBD1 matches 9 bases. CDR3 length: 14 residues. The germline V gene has CDR1 WNHNN and CDR2 SYGVQD (reference sequence). Trimming at V came to 8 bases and at J to 8 bases, leaving 7 bases not matched to a gene. In DNA, the CDR3 is TGCGCCAGCTCTTTGGACAGGGGCGATTCACCCCTCCACTTT. This translates into CASSLDRGDSPLHF.

The chain recombines TRBV7-2 with TRBJ2-5; D not resolved. Deletions cut 5 bases from V and 5 bases from J, with 18 bases between. The CDR3 covers 15 residues. In germline, CDR1 is SGHTA, CDR2 FQGNSA. CDR3 residues: CASSLSLARQETQYF. The CDR3 DNA reads as TGTGCCAGCAGCCTAAGTTTAGCCCGGCAGGAGACCCAGTACTTC.

This sequence joins TRBV27 and TRBJ2-7; the D gene is possibly TRBD2 (6 bases). CDR1 is MNHEY, CDR2 SMNVEV, per germline (reference sequence). This CDR3 has 14 amino acids. V lost 6 bases, J lost 7 bases, and 19 bases lay in between. In nucleotides, the CDR3 is TGTGCCAGCAGCTCCCCCGTCCTGGAGGGGGAGCAGTACTTC. Encoded protein: CASSSPVLEGEQYF.

The chain recombines TRBV15 with TRBJ1-4; TRBD1 might be the D (6 bases). The germline V and J ends were trimmed by 0 bases and 2 bases, with 7 bases remaining between them. Per the germline V gene, CDR1 is LNHNV and CDR2 is YYDKDF (reference sequence). CDR3 length equals 15 residues. CDR3 sequence: CATSRDQGTNEKLFF. Here the CDR3 DNA reads TGTGCCACCAGCAGAGATCAGGGGACTAATGAAAAACTGTTTTTT.

The chain is built from TRBV27 and TRBJ2-1; 11 bases are shared with TRBD2. Germline lookup yields CDR1 MNHEY and CDR2 SMNVEV (reference sequence). V trimming: 2 bases; J trimming: 4 bases; junction bases outside the gene matches: 7. This CDR3 is built from 17 residues. CDR3 DNA sequence: TGTGCCAGCAGTTTAAGGCTAGCGGGAGGAAGTTACAATGAGCAGTTCTTC. Protein product: CASSLRLAGGSYNEQFF.

The CDR3 protein is CASSYVSGIDTQYF. CDR3 in DNA: TGTGCCAGCAGTTACGTGAGCGGGATAGATACGCAGTATTTT. The V call is TRBV6-5, the J call TRBJ2-3; 7 nucleotides line up with TRBD2. The germline CDR1 and CDR2 sequences are MNHEY and SVGAGI. The V and J ends lost 2 bases and 5 bases, in that order; junction bases with no gene match: 4. This CDR3 is built from 14 residues.